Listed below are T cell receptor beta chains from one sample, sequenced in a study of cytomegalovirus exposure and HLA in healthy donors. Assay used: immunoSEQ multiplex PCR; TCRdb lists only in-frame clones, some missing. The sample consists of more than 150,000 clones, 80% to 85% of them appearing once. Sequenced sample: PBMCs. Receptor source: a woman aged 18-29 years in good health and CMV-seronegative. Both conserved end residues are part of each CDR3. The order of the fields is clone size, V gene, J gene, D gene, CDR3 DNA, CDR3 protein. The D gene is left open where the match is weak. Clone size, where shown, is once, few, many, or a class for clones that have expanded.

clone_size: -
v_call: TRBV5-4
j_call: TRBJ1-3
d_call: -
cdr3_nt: TGTGCCAGCAGCTTGTCCCGGACAGCTGGAGACACCATATATTTT
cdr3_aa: CASSLSRTAGDTIYF

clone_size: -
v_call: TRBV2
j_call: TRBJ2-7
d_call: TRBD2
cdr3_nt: TGTGCCAGCAGCCCAGGACTAGCGGGGGGTTACTACGAGCAGTACTTC
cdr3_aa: CASSPGLAGGYYEQYF

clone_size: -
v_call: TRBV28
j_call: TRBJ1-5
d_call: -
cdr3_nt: TGTGCCAGCAGTTACCGGGGAGACCAGCCCCAGCATTTT
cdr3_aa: CASSYRGDQPQHF

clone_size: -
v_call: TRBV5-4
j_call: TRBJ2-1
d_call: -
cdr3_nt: TGTGCCAGCAGCTTGATGAAGGGAGCTAATGAGCAGTTCTTC
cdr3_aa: CASSLMKGANEQFF

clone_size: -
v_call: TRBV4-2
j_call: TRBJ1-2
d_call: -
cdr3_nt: TGTGCTGCCGGCGAGGGGGCTAACTATGGCTACACCTTC
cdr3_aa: CAAGEGANYGYTF

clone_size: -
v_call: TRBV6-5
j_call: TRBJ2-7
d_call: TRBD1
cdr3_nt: TGTGCCAGCAGTTATTCCGGGACAGGTAACAAGGAGCAGTACTTC
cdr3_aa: CASSYSGTGNKEQYF

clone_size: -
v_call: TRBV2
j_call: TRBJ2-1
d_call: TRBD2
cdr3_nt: TGTGCCAGCAGTGAAAGGTCTACTAGCGGGAGAGGAATGAGCCGCTTCTTC
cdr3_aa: CASSERSTSGRGMSRFF

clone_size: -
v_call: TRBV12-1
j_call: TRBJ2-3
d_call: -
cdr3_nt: TGTGCCAGCAGCTTTGAGAGACTAGCGGGAGGGCCGTGCACAGATACGCAGTATTTT
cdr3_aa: CASSFERLAGGPCTDTQYF

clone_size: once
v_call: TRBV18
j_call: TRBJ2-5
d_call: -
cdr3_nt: TGTGCCAGCTCACCACAGGAGGTTCAAGAGACCCAGTACTTC
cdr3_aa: CASSPQEVQETQYF

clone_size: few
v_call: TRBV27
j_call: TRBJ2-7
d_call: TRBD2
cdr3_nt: TGTGCCAGCAGTTCAAGCGGGAGTTCCGACTACGAGCAGTACTTC
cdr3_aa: CASSSSGSSDYEQYF

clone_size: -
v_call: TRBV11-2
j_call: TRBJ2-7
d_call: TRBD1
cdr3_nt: TGTGCCAGCAGCCCGGGACAGGGGAATCACGAGCAGTACTTC
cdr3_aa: CASSPGQGNHEQYF

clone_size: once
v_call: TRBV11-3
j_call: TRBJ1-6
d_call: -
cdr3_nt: TGTGCCAGCAGCTTAGTAGGGGGTTCACCCCTCCACTTT
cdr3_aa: CASSLVGGSPLHF

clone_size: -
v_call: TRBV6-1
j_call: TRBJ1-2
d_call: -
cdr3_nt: TGTGCCAGCAGGGTTGGCAATGGCTACACCTTC
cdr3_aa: CASRVGNGYTF

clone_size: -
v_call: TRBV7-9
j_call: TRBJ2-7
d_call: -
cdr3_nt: TGTGCCAGCACCTCCTTCGGGTCCTACGAGCAGTACTTC
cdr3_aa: CASTSFGSYEQYF

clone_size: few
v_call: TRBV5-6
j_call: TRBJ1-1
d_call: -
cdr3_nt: TGTGCCAGCAGCTTGCGGGGTCTGAACACTGAAGCTTTCTTT
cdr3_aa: CASSLRGLNTEAFF

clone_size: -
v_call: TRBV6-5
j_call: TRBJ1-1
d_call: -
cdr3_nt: TGTGCCAGCAGTTACGGGGCAGTTGGGAACACTGAAGCTTTCTTT
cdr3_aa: CASSYGAVGNTEAFF

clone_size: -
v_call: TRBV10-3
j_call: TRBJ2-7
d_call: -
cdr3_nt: TGTGCCATCAGTGAATTAGACAGGACCCGACCCGAGCAGTACTTC
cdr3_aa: CAISELDRTRPEQYF

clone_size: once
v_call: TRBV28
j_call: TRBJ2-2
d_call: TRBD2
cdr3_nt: TGTGCCAGCTTAGGACTAGCGGGAGACGATCCCGGGGAGCTGTTTTTT
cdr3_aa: CASLGLAGDDPGELFF

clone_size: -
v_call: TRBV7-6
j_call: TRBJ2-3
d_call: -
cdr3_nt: TGTGCCAGCAGCTTCGGGAGCCAAAATACGCAGTATTTT
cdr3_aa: CASSFGSQNTQYF

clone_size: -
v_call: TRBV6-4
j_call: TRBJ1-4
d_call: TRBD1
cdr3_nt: TGTGCCAGCAGTAGGGGCCAGGGGGGCGGACCTGCAACTAATGAAAAACTGTTTTTT
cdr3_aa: CASSRGQGGGPATNEKLFF

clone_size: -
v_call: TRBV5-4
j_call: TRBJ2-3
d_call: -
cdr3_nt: TGTGCCAGCAGATTCTCGGATACGCAGTATTTT
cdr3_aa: CASRFSDTQYF

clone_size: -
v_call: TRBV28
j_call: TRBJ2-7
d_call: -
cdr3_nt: TGTGCCAGCAGCTCCCTAGAGCCCTACGAGCAGTACTTC
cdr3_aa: CASSSLEPYEQYF

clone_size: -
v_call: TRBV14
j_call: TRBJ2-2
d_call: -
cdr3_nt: TGTGCCAGCAGCCCATTGGAGGGGGCCCCCGGGGAGCTGTTTTTT
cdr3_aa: CASSPLEGAPGELFF

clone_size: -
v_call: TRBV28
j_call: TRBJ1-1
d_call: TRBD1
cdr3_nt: TGTGCCAGCAGTTTAGACAGGGGGGTTACTGAAGCTTTCTTT
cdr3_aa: CASSLDRGVTEAFF

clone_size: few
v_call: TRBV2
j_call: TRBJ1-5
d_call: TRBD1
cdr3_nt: TGTGCCAGCAGTTCCGATTTACAGGGGACAAATCAGCCCCAGCATTTT
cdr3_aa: CASSSDLQGTNQPQHF

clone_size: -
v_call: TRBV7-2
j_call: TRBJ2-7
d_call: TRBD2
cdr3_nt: TGTGCCAGCAGCACTGGACTAGCGGGATTCGGAGAGCAGTACTTC
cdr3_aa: CASSTGLAGFGEQYF

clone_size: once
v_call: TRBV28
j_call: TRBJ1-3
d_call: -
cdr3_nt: TGTGCCAGCAGGACAGACACTGGAAACACCATATATTTT
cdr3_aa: CASRTDTGNTIYF

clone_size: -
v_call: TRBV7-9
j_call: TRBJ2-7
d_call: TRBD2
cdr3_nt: TGTGCCAGCAGCGTTACCGGGACTAGGAAGCCCGAGCAGTACTTC
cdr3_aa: CASSVTGTRKPEQYF

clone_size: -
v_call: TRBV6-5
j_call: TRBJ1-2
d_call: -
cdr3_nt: TGTGCCAGCAGTTACTACGGGACAAACATCTATGGCTACACCTTC
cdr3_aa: CASSYYGTNIYGYTF

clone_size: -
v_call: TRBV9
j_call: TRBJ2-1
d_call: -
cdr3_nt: TGTGCCAGCAGCGCAACCGGGACTGGGGGAGACAATGAGCAGTTCTTC
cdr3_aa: CASSATGTGGDNEQFF

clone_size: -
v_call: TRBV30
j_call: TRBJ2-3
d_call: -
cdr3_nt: TGTGCCTGGGCTCCCGGGGGCACAGATACGCAGTATTTT
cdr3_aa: CAWAPGGTDTQYF

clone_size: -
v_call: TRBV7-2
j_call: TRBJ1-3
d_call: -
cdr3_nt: TGTGCCAGCAGCCTAGCAGGGGACACCATATATTTT
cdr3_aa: CASSLAGDTIYF

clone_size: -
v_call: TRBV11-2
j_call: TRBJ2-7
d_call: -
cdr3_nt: TGTGCCAGCAGCTCCATGCTGCCAAAAGAGCGGCAGCTATACGAGCAGTACTTC
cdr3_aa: CASSSMLPKERQLYEQYF

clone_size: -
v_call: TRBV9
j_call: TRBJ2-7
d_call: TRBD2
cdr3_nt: TGTGCCAGCAGCATCGGACTAGCGGGAACCTACGAGCAGTACTTC
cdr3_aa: CASSIGLAGTYEQYF

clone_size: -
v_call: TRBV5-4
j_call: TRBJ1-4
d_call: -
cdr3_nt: TGTGCCAGCAGCTTCGGGCAGGGTTCCACTAATGAAAAACTGTTTTTT
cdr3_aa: CASSFGQGSTNEKLFF

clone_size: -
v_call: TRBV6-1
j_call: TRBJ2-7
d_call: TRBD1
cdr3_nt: TGTGCCAGCAGCACAGTCGGGACAGGGCCCTACGAGCAGTACTTC
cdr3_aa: CASSTVGTGPYEQYF

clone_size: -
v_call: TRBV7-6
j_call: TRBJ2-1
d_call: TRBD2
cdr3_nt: TGTGCCAGCAGCCCAGGCGGGGGCTCCTACAATGAGCAGTTCTTC
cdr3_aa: CASSPGGGSYNEQFF

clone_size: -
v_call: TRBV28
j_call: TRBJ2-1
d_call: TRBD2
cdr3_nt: TGTGCCAGCAGTTTAAGTAGCGGGAGCGAATACAATGAGCAGTTCTTC
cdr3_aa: CASSLSSGSEYNEQFF

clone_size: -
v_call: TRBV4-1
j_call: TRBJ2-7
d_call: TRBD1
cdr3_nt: TGCGCCAGCAGCCAAGTCCCCGGGACAGGGGGCTCCTACGAGCAGTACTTC
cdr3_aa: CASSQVPGTGGSYEQYF

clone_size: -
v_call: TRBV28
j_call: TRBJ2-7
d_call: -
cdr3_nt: TGTGCCAGCAGTTTCGGCGAAGAGGGCAACTACGAGCAGTACTTC
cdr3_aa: CASSFGEEGNYEQYF

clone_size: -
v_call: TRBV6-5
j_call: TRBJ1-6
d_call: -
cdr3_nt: TGTGCCAGCAGCCGAGACAGAGATTCTGGGACACCCCTCCACTTT
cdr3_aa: CASSRDRDSGTPLHF

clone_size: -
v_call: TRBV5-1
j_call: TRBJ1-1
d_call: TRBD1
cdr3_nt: TGCGCCAGCAGCTTACAGGGGGCGCCCACTGAAGCTTTCTTT
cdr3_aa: CASSLQGAPTEAFF

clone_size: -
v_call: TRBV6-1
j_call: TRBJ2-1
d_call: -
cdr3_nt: TGTGCCAGCAGTGAAACGGGGTACACCTACAATGAGCAGTTCTTC
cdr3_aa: CASSETGYTYNEQFF

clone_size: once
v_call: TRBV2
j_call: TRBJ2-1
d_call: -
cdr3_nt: TGTGCCAGCAAGCCGCCGGGTGAGGCTACCTACAATGAGCAGTTCTTC
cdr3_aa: CASKPPGEATYNEQFF